The 5 T cell receptor beta chains presented below share a single source sample, sequenced in a study of identifying expanded T cells in peripheral blood. Sequencing used immunoSEQ multiplex PCR; TCRdb keeps in-frame clones, though not all of them. Of some 75,000 clones listed, about 90% are singletons. The sequencing sample was made of blood. The receptors derive from a person aged 18 to 70 in good health.

This clone was seen more than once but under ten times. This chain uses TRBV6-5 with TRBJ1-1; D might be TRBD1 (5 bases). The CDR3 has 13 amino acids. Deletions cut 5 bases from V and 2 bases from J, with 9 bases between. Germline lookup yields CDR1 MNHEY and CDR2 SVGAGI. The CDR3 loop reads CASSTTDNTEAFF. CDR3 DNA: TGTGCCAGCAGTACGACAGATAACACTGAAGCTTTCTTT.

About this clone itself: One junction end does not reproduce the germline sequence, and a read error may be involved. The gene calls are TRBV7-7 and TRBJ2-5; 10 nucleotides align to TRBD2. The CDR3 totals 15 residues. Germline loops: CDR1 SSHAT, CDR2 FNYEAQ (reference sequence). In nucleotides, the CDR3 is TGTGCTAGCACCTCAGGAGCGGGGGGGCAGGAGACCCAGTACTTC. Residues: CASTSGAGGQETQYF.

This clone was picked up one time. The J gene is TRBJ2-3, the V gene TRBV7-6; D not certain. Germline V CDR1 and CDR2: SGHVS, FNYEAQ. The CDR3 extends over 13 amino acids. The ends were cut back, 5 bases at V and 0 bases at J, with 6 bases in the middle. CDR3 bases: TGTGCCAGCAGCCCCCTCAGCACAGATACGCAGTATTTT. It encodes CASSPLSTDTQYF.

The chain combines TRBV2 with TRBJ2-7; D gene uncertain. The CDR3 extends over 13 amino acids. Germline values: CDR1 SNHLY, CDR2 FYNNEI. V lost 6 bases and J 2 bases, leaving 11 bases between the germline ends. The CDR3 sequence is CASRLDATYEQYF. For the CDR3, the DNA is TGTGCCAGCAGATTGGATGCGACCTACGAGCAGTACTTC.

V and J are TRBV5-1 and TRBJ1-5, with D uncertain. Trimming removed 0 bases from V and 6 bases from J, with 10 bases in between. Per germline, CDR1 SGHRS and CDR2 YFSETQ. The CDR3 runs to 14 residues. Written as DNA, the CDR3 is TGCGCCAGCAGCTTGGGAGGGCACGGTCAGCCCCAGCATTTT. Translating it yields CASSLGGHGQPQHF.